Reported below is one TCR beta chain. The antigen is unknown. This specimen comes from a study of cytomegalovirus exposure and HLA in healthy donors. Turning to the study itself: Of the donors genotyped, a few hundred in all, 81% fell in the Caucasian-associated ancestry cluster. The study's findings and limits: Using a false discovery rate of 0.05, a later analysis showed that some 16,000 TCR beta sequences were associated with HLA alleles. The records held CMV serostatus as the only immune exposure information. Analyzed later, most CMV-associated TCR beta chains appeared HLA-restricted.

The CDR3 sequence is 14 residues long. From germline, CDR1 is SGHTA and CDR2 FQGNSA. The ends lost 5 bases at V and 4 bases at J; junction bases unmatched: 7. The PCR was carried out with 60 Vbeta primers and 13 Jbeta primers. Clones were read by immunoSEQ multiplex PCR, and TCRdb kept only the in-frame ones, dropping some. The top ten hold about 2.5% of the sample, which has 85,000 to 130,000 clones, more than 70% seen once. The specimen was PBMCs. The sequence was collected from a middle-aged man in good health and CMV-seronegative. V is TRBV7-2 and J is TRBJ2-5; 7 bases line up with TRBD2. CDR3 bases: TGTGCCAGCAGCCTTTTGGGAGGGTCAGAGACCCAGTACTTC. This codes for CASSLLGGSETQYF.